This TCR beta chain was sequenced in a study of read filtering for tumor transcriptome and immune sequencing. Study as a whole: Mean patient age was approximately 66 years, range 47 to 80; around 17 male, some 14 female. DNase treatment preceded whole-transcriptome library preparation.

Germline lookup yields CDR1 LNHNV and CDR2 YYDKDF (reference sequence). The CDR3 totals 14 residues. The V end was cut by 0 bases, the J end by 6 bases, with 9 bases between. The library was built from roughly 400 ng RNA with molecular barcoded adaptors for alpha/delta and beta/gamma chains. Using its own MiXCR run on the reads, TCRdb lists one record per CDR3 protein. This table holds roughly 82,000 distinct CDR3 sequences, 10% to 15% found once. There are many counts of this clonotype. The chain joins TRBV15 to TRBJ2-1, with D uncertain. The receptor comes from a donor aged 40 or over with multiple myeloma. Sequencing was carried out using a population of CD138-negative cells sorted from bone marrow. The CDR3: CATSRDLGPNEQFF. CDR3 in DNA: TGTGCCACCAGCAGAGATCTAGGTCCCAATGAGCAGTTCTTC. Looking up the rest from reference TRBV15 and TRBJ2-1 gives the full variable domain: DAMVIQNPRYQVTQFGKPVTLSCSQTLNHNVMYWYQQKSSQAPKLLFHYYDKDFNNEADTPDNFQSRRPNTSFCFLDIRSPGLGDTAMYLCATSRDLGPNEQFFGPGTRLTVL.